The sequence of this TCR beta chain was determined in a study of blood T cell repertoires in COVID-19. Study as a whole: The analysed material was cDNA or gDNA that came from T cells, B-cell-depleted T cells, or PBMCs.

The ends lost 1 base at V and 6 bases at J; junction bases unmatched: 9. CDR1 is MNHEY and CDR2 is SMNVEV in the germline V gene (reference sequence). The length of the CDR3 is 16 residues. The assay was immunoSEQ multiplex PCR, and TCRdb's table has in-frame clones only and misses some. The sample includes roughly 260,000 clones, approximately 77% seen only once; the top ten take roughly 3.1%. Sequenced input: peripheral blood. The V and J genes are TRBV27 and TRBJ2-4; 7 bases align to TRBD2. The sequence came from a woman younger than 30 with acute or convalescent COVID-19. CDR3 region: CASSLLGGSGRNIQYF. The CDR3 nucleotides read TGTGCCAGCAGTTTATTGGGCGGGAGTGGGAGAAACATTCAGTACTTC.